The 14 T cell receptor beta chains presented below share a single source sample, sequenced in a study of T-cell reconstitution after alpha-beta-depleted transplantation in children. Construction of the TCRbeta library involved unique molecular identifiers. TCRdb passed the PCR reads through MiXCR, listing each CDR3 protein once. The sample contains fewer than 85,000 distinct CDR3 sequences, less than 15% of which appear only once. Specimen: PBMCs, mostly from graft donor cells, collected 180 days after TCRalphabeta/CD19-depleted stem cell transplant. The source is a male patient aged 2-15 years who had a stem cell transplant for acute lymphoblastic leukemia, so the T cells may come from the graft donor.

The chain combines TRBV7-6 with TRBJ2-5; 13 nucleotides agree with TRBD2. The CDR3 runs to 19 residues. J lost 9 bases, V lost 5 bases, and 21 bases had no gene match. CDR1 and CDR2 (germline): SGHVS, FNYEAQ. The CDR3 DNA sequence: TGTGCCAGCAGCCCCGGACTAGCGGGGGCCCCAGCCCTTAGATCGCCCCAGTACTTC. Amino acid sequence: CASSPGLAGAPALRSPQYF.

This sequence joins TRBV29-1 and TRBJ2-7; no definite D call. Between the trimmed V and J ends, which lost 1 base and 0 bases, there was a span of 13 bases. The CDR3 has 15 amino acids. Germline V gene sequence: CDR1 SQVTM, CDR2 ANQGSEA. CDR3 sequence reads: CSVEGVDQSSYEQYF. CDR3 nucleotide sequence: TGCAGCGTTGAAGGTGTGGATCAATCCTCCTACGAGCAGTACTTC.

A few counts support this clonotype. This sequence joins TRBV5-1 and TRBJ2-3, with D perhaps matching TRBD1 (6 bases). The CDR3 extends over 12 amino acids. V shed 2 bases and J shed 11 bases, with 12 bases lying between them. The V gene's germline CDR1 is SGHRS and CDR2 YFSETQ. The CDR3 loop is CASSFGQSLQYF. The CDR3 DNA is TGCGCCAGCAGCTTTGGACAGAGCTTGCAGTATTTT.

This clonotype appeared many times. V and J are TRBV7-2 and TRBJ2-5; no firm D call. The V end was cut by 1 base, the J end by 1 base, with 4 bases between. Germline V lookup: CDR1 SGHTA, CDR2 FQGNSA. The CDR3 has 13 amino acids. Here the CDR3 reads CASSLGVQETQYF. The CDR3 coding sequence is TGTGCCAGCAGCTTAGGGGTCCAAGAGACCCAGTACTTC.

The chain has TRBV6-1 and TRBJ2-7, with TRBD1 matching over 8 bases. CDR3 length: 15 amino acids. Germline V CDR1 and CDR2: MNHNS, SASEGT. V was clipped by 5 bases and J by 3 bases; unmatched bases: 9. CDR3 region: CASSRLDRGGYEQYF. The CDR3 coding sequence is TGTGCCAGCAGTCGACTTGACAGGGGAGGCTACGAGCAGTACTTC.

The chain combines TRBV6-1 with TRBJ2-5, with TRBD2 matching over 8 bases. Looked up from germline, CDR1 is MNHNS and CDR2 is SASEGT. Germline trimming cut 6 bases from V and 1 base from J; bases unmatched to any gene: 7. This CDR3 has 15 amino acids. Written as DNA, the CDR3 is TGTGCCAGCAGGCCCCAGCGGGAGCTCCAAGAGACCCAGTACTTC. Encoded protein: CASRPQRELQETQYF.

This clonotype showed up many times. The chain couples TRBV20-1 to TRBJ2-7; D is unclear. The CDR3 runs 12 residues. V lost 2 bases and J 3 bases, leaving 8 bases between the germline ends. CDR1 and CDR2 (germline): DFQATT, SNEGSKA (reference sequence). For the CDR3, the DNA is TGCAGTGCTAGAAGCCCGTTCTACGAGCAGTACTTC. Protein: CSARSPFYEQYF.

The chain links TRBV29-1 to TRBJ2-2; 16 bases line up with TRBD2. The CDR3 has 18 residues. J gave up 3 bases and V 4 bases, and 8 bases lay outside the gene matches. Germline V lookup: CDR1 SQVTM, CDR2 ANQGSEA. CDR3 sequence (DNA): TGCAGCGTTGCCCCGGGACTAGCGGGAGGGCCATACACCGGGGAGCTGTTTTTT. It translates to CSVAPGLAGGPYTGELFF.

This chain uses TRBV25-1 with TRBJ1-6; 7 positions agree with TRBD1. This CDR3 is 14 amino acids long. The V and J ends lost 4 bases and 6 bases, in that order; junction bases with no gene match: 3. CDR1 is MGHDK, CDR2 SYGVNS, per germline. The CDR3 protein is CASSVGTVNSPLHF. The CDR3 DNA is TGTGCCAGCAGTGTCGGGACAGTTAATTCACCCCTCCACTTT.

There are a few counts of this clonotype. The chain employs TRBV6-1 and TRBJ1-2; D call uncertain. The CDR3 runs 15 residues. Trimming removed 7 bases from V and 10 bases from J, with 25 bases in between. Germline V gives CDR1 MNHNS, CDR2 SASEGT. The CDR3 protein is CASNPSPGPWGDYTF. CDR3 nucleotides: TGTGCCAGCAATCCCAGTCCGGGCCCCTGGGGTGACTACACCTTC.

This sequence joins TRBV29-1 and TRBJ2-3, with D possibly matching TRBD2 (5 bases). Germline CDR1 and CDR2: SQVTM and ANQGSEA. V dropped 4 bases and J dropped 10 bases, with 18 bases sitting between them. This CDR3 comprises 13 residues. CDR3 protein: CSVAASTTPSQYF. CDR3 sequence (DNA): TGCAGCGTTGCGGCTAGCACCACTCCATCGCAGTATTTT.

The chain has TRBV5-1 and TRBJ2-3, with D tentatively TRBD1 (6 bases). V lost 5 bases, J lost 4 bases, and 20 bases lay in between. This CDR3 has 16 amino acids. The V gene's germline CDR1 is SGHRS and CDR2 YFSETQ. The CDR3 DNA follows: TGCGCCAGCAGTTATGGGAAGACAGGTCTCGCAGATACGCAGTATTTT. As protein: CASSYGKTGLADTQYF.

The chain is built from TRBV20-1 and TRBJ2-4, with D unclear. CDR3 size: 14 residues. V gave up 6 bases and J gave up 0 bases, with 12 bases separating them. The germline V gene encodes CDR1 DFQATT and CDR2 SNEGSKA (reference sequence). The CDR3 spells CSAAPGIAKNIQYF. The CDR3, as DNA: TGCAGTGCAGCCCCCGGTATAGCCAAAAACATTCAGTACTTC.

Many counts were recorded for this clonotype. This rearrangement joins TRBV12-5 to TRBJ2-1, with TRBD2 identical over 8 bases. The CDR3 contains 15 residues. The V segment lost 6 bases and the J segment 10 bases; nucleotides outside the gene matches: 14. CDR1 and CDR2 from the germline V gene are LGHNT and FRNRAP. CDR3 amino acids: CASGLGLGGIWEQFF. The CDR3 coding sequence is TGTGCTAGTGGCCTGGGACTAGGGGGGATTTGGGAGCAGTTCTTC. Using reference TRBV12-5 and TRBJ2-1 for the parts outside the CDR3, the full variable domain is DARVTQTPRHKVTEMGQEVTMRCQPILGHNTVFWYRQTMMQGLELLAYFRNRAPLDDSGMPKDRFSAEMPDATLATLKIQPSEPRDSAVYFCASGLGLGGIWEQFFGPGTRLTVL.